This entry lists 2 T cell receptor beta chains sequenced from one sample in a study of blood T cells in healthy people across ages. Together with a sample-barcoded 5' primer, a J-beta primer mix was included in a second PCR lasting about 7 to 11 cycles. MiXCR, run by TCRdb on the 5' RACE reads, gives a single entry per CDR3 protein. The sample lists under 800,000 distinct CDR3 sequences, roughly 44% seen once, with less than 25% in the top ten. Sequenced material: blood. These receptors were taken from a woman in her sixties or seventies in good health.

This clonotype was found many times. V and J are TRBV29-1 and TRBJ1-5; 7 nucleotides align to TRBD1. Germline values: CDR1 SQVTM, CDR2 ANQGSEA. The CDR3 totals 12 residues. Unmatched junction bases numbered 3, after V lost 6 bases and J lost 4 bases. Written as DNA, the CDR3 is TGCAGCGTACAGGGGACTAATCAGCCCCAGCATTTT. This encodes CSVQGTNQPQHF.

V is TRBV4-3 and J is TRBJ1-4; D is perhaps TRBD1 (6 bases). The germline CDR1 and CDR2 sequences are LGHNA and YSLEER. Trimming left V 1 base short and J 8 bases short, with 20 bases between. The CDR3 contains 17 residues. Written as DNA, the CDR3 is TGCGCCAGCAGCCAAGGGCAGGGGAGGGGGAGTGGAGAAAAACTGTTTTTT. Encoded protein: CASSQGQGRGSGEKLFF.